The 17 T cell receptor beta chains listed next were all sequenced from one sample in a study of molecular identifiers for immune sequencing clone quantification. TCRdb re-analysed the PCR reads in MiXCR, keeping a single row per CDR3 protein. The sample has some 91,000 distinct CDR3 sequences, 20% to 25% seen once. The source material was naive CD8+ T cells from blood, with Jurkat cell RNA spiked in. The subset is: FACS-sorted CD8+CD4-CCR7+CD45RA+ naive T cells. These TCRs come from a human donor in good health. Some libraries in this study had Jurkat cell RNA spiked in.

This clonotype was seen repeatedly, ten times or more. This sequence joins TRBV28 and TRBJ2-5; the D is unclear. Germline values: CDR1 MDHEN, CDR2 SYDVKM. V was clipped by 7 bases and J by 4 bases, with 19 bases between them. The length of the CDR3 is 15 residues. This chain's CDR3 is CASTPTDLLRETQYF. The CDR3 bases are TGTGCCAGCACCCCTACGGACCTACTGAGAGAGACCCAGTACTTC.

This clonotype was counted ten times or more. CDR3 residues: CASSQEGLAGASTQYF. CDR3 in DNA: TGCGCCAGCAGCCAAGAAGGACTAGCGGGAGCGTCTACGCAGTATTTT. The V call is TRBV4-1, the J call TRBJ2-3, with TRBD2 matching over 13 bases. Germline loops: CDR1 MGHRA, CDR2 YSYEKL. The CDR3 totals 16 residues. J lost 8 bases, V lost 0 bases, and 5 bases had no gene match.

Remarks on this clonotype: Given a much more abundant clone one base away, this may be a read error. The rearrangement joins TRBV6-5 to TRBJ1-4, with TRBD1 identical over 8 bases. CDR3 length equals 16 residues. Germline-derived CDR1 and CDR2 are MNHEY and SVGAGI. CDR3 DNA sequence: TGTGCCAGCAGTTACTCTGGGACAGGAAATAATGAAAAACTGATTTTT. This gives the protein CASSYSGTGNNEKLIF.

Ten or more counts support this clonotype. The chain uses TRBV7-2 and TRBJ2-4; no clear D gene. CDR1 is SGHTA, CDR2 FQGNSA, per germline. V lost 3 bases and J lost 7, with 10 bases in between. This CDR3 spans 13 amino acids. Written as DNA, the CDR3 is TGTGCCAGCAGCTTGCCACCCGGGAACATTCAGTACTTC. Translated: CASSLPPGNIQYF.

This clonotype showed up many times. The chain has TRBV12-3 or TRBV12-4 and TRBJ1-1, with TRBD1 as a possible D gene (5 bases). The CDR3 contains 13 residues. Trimming removed 6 bases at V and 5 bases at J, with 13 bases between. The chain's CDR3 is CASSFGGWTEAFF. In DNA, the CDR3 is TGTGCCAGCAGCTTTGGGGGTTGGACTGAAGCTTTCTTT.

This clonotype was observed a single time. This may stem from a read error, because a much larger clone lies one nucleotide away. This chain uses TRBV7-9 with TRBJ1-1; no definite D call. The CDR3 extends over 13 amino acids. Germline CDR1 reads SEHNR; CDR2 reads FQNEAQ (reference sequence). Between the trimmed V and J ends, which lost 6 bases and 0 bases, there was a span of 8 bases. CDR3 region: CASSRTVNTEAFF. For the CDR3, the DNA is TGTGCCAGCAGTCGAACAGTGAACACTGAAGCTTTCTTT.

Many counts were recorded for this clonotype. The CDR3 nucleotides read TGTGCCACCAGCCCACAGGAATATAGCAATCAGCCCCAGCATTTT. Translation gives CATSPQEYSNQPQHF. The chain has TRBV15 and TRBJ1-5, with a tentative D call TRBD1 (5 bases). The CDR3 loop spans 15 amino acids. Germline V gives CDR1 LNHNV, CDR2 YYDKDF (reference sequence). The ends were cut back, 5 bases at V and 0 bases at J, with 11 bases in the middle. Full variable domain (outside the CDR3, taken from reference TRBV15 and TRBJ1-5): DAMVIQNPRYQVTQFGKPVTLSCSQTLNHNVMYWYQQKSSQAPKLLFHYYDKDFNNEADTPDNFQSRRPNTSFCFLDIRSPGLGDTAMYLCATSPQEYSNQPQHFGDGTRLSIL.

In its sample, this clonotype was seen many times. The genes are TRBV5-6 and TRBJ2-7, with unresolved D. CDR1 SGHDT and CDR2 YYEEEE come from the germline V gene. The V end lost 0 bases, the J end lost 3 bases, and 7 bases lay between the germline ends. The CDR3 has 13 residues. The CDR3 DNA follows: TGTGCCAGCAGCTTGGGCAGCAGCTACGAGCAGTACTTC. As protein: CASSLGSSYEQYF.

On this clonotype itself: This may be a read error: a much more frequent sequence differs by one nucleotide. The chain employs TRBV10-3 and TRBJ2-7, with unresolved D. This CDR3 comprises 13 residues. Germline-derived CDR1 and CDR2 are ENHRY and SYGVKD. The V gene lost 5 bases and the J gene lost 7 bases, with 15 bases spanning the gap. This chain's CDR3 is CAISTLAREEQYF. The CDR3 DNA follows: TGTGCCATCAGTACCTTAGCCCGCGAGGAGCAGTACTTC.

This clonotype turned up a few times. This rearrangement joins TRBV6-5 to TRBJ2-5; 11 bases are a match to TRBD1. Germline lookup yields CDR1 MNHEY and CDR2 SVGAGI. The CDR3 has 14 residues. The V gene end was trimmed by 2 bases and the J gene end by 5 bases; junction bases not matched to a gene: 1. The CDR3 DNA follows: TGTGCCAGCAGTTACCGGGACAGGGGGGAGACCCAGTACTTC. This gives the protein CASSYRDRGETQYF.

This clonotype was picked up a small number of times. The chain combines TRBV7-9 with TRBJ2-5, with a possible D match to TRBD2 (6 bases). This CDR3 comprises 15 residues. V lost 3 bases to trimming and J lost 1 base, with 12 bases between them. CDR1 is SEHNR, CDR2 FQNEAQ, per germline (reference sequence). CDR3 sequence: CASSFFGGAQETQYF. DNA of the CDR3: TGTGCCAGCAGCTTCTTCGGCGGGGCCCAAGAGACCCAGTACTTC.

For this clonotype: A much larger clone sits a single nucleotide away, making a read error possible. The chain combines TRBV6-1 with TRBJ2-1; 10 bases are shared with TRBD2. CDR3 length: 15 residues. Germline CDR1 and CDR2: MNHNS and SASEGT. The CDR3 is CGSSETRTSGNEQFF. CDR3 sequence (DNA): TGTGGCAGCAGTGAAACAAGGACTAGCGGTAATGAGCAGTTCTTC.

This clonotype appeared many times. This chain uses TRBV6-2 or TRBV6-3 with TRBJ1-5; D is uncertain. The CDR3 is made up of 14 amino acids. The ends were cut back, 6 bases at V and 3 bases at J, with 12 bases in the middle. Germline V gene sequence: CDR1 MNHEY, CDR2 SVGEGT. Here the CDR3 DNA reads TGTGCCAGCAGGAGGCGACGGGACAATCAGCCCCAGCATTTT. This codes for CASRRRRDNQPQHF.

Details on this clonotype: A read error is likely, as this CDR3 ends without the conserved phenylalanine or tryptophan. V usage is TRBV3-1 and J usage is TRBJ2-3; D may be TRBD1 or TRBD2 (5 bases each). Trimming removed 10 bases at V and 2 bases at J, with 13 bases between. Germline loops: CDR1 LGHDT, CDR2 YNNKEL (reference sequence). The CDR3 runs to 13 residues. DNA for the CDR3: TGTGCCACCGCCGGGGACCACACAGATACGCAGTATATT. This codes for CATAGDHTDTQYI.

This clonotype was found many times. The gene calls are TRBV12-3 or TRBV12-4 and TRBJ2-1, with no clear D. Trimming took off 3 bases at V and 7 bases at J, with 13 bases between the two ends. The CDR3 runs to 14 residues. Here the CDR3 DNA reads TGTGCCAGCAGTTTGGTTTCCCCGACGAATGAGCAGTTCTTC. Translated, it gives CASSLVSPTNEQFF.

Note on this clonotype: One end of the junction fails to match germline, which may point to a read error. The chain joins TRBV13 to TRBJ2-3, with 9 bases aligning to TRBD2. The CDR3 extends over 16 amino acids. The V gene's germline CDR1 is PRHDT and CDR2 FYEKMQ (reference sequence). The CDR3 spells CASSFLSGGSTATQYF. The CDR3 DNA follows: TGTGCCAGCAGCTTTCTTAGCGGGGGAAGCACAGCTACGCAGTATTTT.

Comments on this clonotype: One base away lies a much larger clone, so this may be a sequencing read error. The chain employs TRBV27 and TRBJ2-7, with D unresolved. The V gene's germline CDR1 is MNHEY and CDR2 SMNVEV (reference sequence). The CDR3 covers 14 residues. Trimming left V 5 bases short and J 0 bases short, with 11 bases between. This CDR3 is CASSLVANSYEQYF. The CDR3 coding sequence is TGTGCCAGCAGTCTGGTTGCGAACTCCTACGAGCAGTACTTC.